This TCR beta chain was profiled in a study of blood T cells in healthy people across ages. A second PCR of about 7 to 12 cycles used a sample-barcoded 5' primer and a J-beta primer mix. TCRdb recomputed calls from the 5' RACE reads with MiXCR, one row per CDR3 protein. Here the sample spans 1.5 million to 2 million distinct CDR3 sequences, under 30% being singletons. Germline values: CDR1 WSHSY, CDR2 SAAADI. J gave up 1 base and V 4 bases, and 4 bases lay outside the gene matches. The CDR3 length is 15 residues. At least 6 micrograms of total RNA were extracted per sample. This clonotype was sampled from a woman between 25 and 40 years old in good health. The chain recombines TRBV10-2 with TRBJ2-5, with 9 bases aligning to TRBD1. The specimen sequenced was blood. The CDR3 region is CASSGLQGAQETQYF. As DNA, the CDR3 is TGCGCCAGCAGTGGCTTACAGGGGGCCCAAGAGACCCAGTACTTC.